This T cell receptor beta chain was captured by sequencing in a study of identical twins. MiXCR was run by TCRdb on the 5' RACE reads, yielding one entry per CDR3 protein. The sample yields some 1,600,000 distinct CDR3 sequences, less than 40% seen once. The sample holds a few counts of this clonotype. The CDR3 covers 15 residues. Germline CDR1 and CDR2: DFQATT and SNEGSKA (reference sequence). The junction had 8 bases not matched to a gene; V was cut back by 6 bases and J by 4 bases. Material: cord blood. The J gene is TRBJ2-5, the V gene TRBV20-1, with 13 bases that match TRBD2. The TCR was taken from a newborn girl in good health. In DNA form, the CDR3 reads TGCAGTGCCCAGGGACTAGCGGGGACGGGAGAGACCCAGTACTTC. This codes for CSAQGLAGTGETQYF.